The 18 T cell receptor beta chains below come from one sample, sequenced in a study of blood T cells in healthy people across ages (dated by TCRdb to the mid-2010s). The library was built by means of 5' RACE. Sequencer: Illumina HiSeq 2500. A second PCR of about 7 to 12 cycles was performed with a sample-barcoded 5' primer and a J-beta primer mix. TCRdb trimmed the raw reads at Q25, called clones with MiXCR and kept productive beta chains. Here each entry gathers all rows of one CDR3 protein and keeps the most common genes and DNA. The table for this sample lists around 1.7 million distinct CDR3 sequences; 25% to 30% of them were counted only once. Jointly, the top ten make up roughly 8% of the sample. Sequencing input: blood. These receptor sequences come from a woman between 25 and 40 years old in good health.

In this sample, this clonotype turned up a few times. The chain links TRBV9 to TRBJ1-2; 8 bases are shared with TRBD1. The V and J ends lost 4 bases and 4 bases, in that order; junction bases with no gene match: 9. This CDR3 has 15 amino acids. In germline, CDR1 is SGDLS, CDR2 YYNGEE. The CDR3 is CASSPTGGEVYGYTF. CDR3 DNA sequence: TGTGCCAGCAGCCCAACAGGGGGGGAAGTCTATGGCTACACCTTC.

The J gene is TRBJ1-2, the V gene TRBV2; D remains unclear. This CDR3 is built from 14 residues. The V end was cut by 2 bases, the J end by 3 bases, with 10 bases between. Germline CDR1 and CDR2: SNHLY and FYNNEI. In nucleotides, the CDR3 is TGTGCCAGCAGTGAACGGGGTGAGGACTATGGCTACACCTTC. Translating it yields CASSERGEDYGYTF.

The sample holds many counts of this clonotype. CDR3 sequence reads: CASSLWGSGGADKQYF. CDR3 DNA: TGTGCCAGCAGCTTATGGGGTAGCGGGGGGGCAGATAAGCAGTACTTC. V usage is TRBV7-2 and J usage is TRBJ2-7; the match to TRBD2 covers 11 bases. Looked up from germline, CDR1 is SGHTA and CDR2 is FQGNSA. V dropped 2 bases and J dropped 8; count of bases not matched to a gene: 11. The CDR3 runs to 16 residues.

This clonotype was detected only a few times. This sequence joins TRBV3-1 and TRBJ1-2; D gene unclear. The CDR3 extends over 11 amino acids. CDR1 is LGHDT and CDR2 is YNNKEL in the germline V gene (reference sequence). The germline V and J ends were trimmed by 0 bases and 10 bases, with 6 bases remaining between them. This CDR3 reads CASSQEAVYTF. The CDR3 DNA reads TGTGCCAGCAGCCAAGAGGCAGTCTACACCTTC. Supplemented by reference TRBV3-1 and TRBJ1-2, the full variable domain reads DTAVSQTPKYLVTQMGNDKSIKCEQNLGHDTMYWYKQDSKKFLKIMFSYNNKELIINETVPNRFSPKSPDKAHLNLHINSLELGDSAVYFCASSQEAVYTFGSGTRLTVV.

In regard to this clonotype: A read error may explain this, as a much larger clone is one base away. V usage is TRBV5-1 and J usage is TRBJ2-1, with D possibly matching TRBD1 (6 bases). The CDR3 totals 15 residues. Germline values: CDR1 SGHRS, CDR2 YFSETQ. CDR3 in amino acids: CASSFQQGSYNEQLF. In nucleotides, the CDR3 is TGCGCCAGCAGCTTCCAACAGGGTTCCTACAATGAGCAGCTCTTC.

Remarks on this clonotype: A read error is possible here, since a much larger clone lies one base away. The V call is TRBV12-3 or TRBV12-4, the J call TRBJ1-2; TRBD1 matches at 7 bases. This CDR3 spans 14 amino acids. V trimming: 1 base; J trimming: 6 bases; junction bases outside the gene matches: 5. CDR3 sequence (DNA): TGTGCCAGCAGTTTAGGGACAGGTTGTCATGGCTACACCTTC. It yields the protein CASSLGTGCHGYTF.

This clonotype has at least ten counts. This chain's CDR3 is CASSRDGQETQYF. For the CDR3, the DNA is TGTGCCAGCAGCCGGGACGGACAAGAGACCCAGTACTTC. This sequence joins TRBV7-9 and TRBJ2-5; D tentatively fits TRBD1 or TRBD2 (5 bases each). V lost 5 bases and J 2 bases, leaving 9 bases between the germline ends. CDR1 and CDR2 from the germline V gene are SEHNR and FQNEAQ (reference sequence). This CDR3 is built from 13 residues.

Points on this clonotype: With a much larger clone just one base away, this may be a read error. The chain combines TRBV6-1 with TRBJ2-1; D possibly uses TRBD1 or TRBD2 (5 bases each). The end of the DNA fits TRBJ2-7 better, so the J call may be wrong. This CDR3 contains 16 residues. The germline CDR1 and CDR2 sequences are MNHNS and SASEGT. CDR3 residues: CASSEGTFRTYNEQYF. CDR3 nucleotide sequence: TGTGCCAGCAGTGAAGGGACTTTCCGGACATACAATGAGCAGTACTTC.

Ten or more counts support this clonotype. The chain joins TRBV10-3 to TRBJ2-5, with 7 bases matching TRBD1. The CDR3 length is 17 residues. Germline V lookup: CDR1 ENHRY, CDR2 SYGVKD. The trim removed 10 bases at V and 4 bases at J, leaving 21 bases unmatched. CDR3 residues: CATQSSLVKTGAETQYF. In DNA form, the CDR3 reads TGTGCCACCCAGTCTTCCTTGGTTAAAACAGGGGCAGAGACCCAGTACTTC.

This clonotype was detected many times. The gene calls are TRBV12-3 or TRBV12-4 and TRBJ2-6; no firm D call. Trimming cost V 6 bases and J 2 bases, with 11 bases left between them. CDR3 length equals 15 residues. The DNA for the CDR3 is TGTGCCAGCAGCTTAAAAGGGCCTGGGGCCAACGTCCTGACTTTC. Protein sequence: CASSLKGPGANVLTF.

The gene calls are TRBV5-1 and TRBJ2-3, with D perhaps matching TRBD2 (5 bases). The germline gives CDR1 SGHRS, CDR2 YFSETQ. The ends were cut back, 6 bases at V and 0 bases at J, with 17 bases in the middle. The CDR3 spans 16 residues. The CDR3 is CASNVGASTSTDTQYF. The CDR3 nucleotides read TGCGCCAGCAACGTAGGTGCTAGCACCAGCACAGATACGCAGTATTTT.

At least ten counts were recorded for this clonotype. The rearrangement links TRBV20-1 to TRBJ2-1, with a weak D call TRBD2 (6 bases). Germline V CDR1 and CDR2: DFQATT, SNEGSKA (reference sequence). This CDR3 has 13 residues. Trimming pared 6 bases from V and 4 bases from J, leaving 13 bases between. In DNA, the CDR3 is TGCAGTGCCCCTAGCGAGCGTTACAATGAGCAGTTCTTC. Translated: CSAPSERYNEQFF.

This clonotype was counted ten times or more. CDR3 coding DNA: TGCAGCGTCGACGGGACAGGGGGGTCCTACGAGCAGTACTTC. Translation: CSVDGTGGSYEQYF. The rearrangement links TRBV29-1 to TRBJ2-7; TRBD1 aligns across 11 bases. This CDR3 comprises 14 residues. V lost 6 bases and J lost 1; bases outside the gene matches: 5. Per the germline V gene, CDR1 is SQVTM and CDR2 is ANQGSEA.

This chain uses TRBV6-2 or TRBV6-3 with TRBJ2-4; D possibly corresponds to TRBD2 (5 bases). This CDR3 has 16 amino acids. Germline V lookup: CDR1 MNHEY, CDR2 SVGEGT. Deletions cut 4 bases from V and 13 bases from J, with 26 bases between. The chain's CDR3 is CASSWFGLLGMNEQYF. The CDR3 DNA sequence: TGTGCCAGCAGTTGGTTTGGACTCCTTGGTATGAATGAGCAGTACTTC.

This rearrangement joins TRBV20-1 to TRBJ2-7, with 7 bases matching TRBD2. There are 14 residues in the CDR3. With 6 bases clipped from V and 2 bases from J, the junction kept 10 bases outside the gene matches. Germline-derived CDR1 and CDR2 are DFQATT and SNEGSKA (reference sequence). CDR3 sequence (DNA): TGCAGTGCACAGACAGAGCGGGGAACCTACGAGCAGTACTTC. Protein: CSAQTERGTYEQYF.

For this clonotype: The germline gene is not matched at one end of the junction; a read error may be the cause. The chain carries TRBV28 and TRBJ2-4; D is ambiguous. The CDR3 sequence is 16 residues long. Germline CDR1 MDHEN, CDR2 SYDVKM. CDR3 DNA sequence: TGTGCCTGCAGTCGTCGGACGTACCAAGCCAAAAACATTCAGTACTTC. Translating gives CACSRRTYQAKNIQYF.

Here the CDR3 reads CASSARQFYGYTF. CDR3 nucleotide sequence: TGTGCCAGCAGCGCCAGACAGTTCTATGGCTACACCTTC. V is TRBV9 and J is TRBJ1-2; TRBD1 is a possible D gene (5 bases). The length of the CDR3 is 13 residues. In germline, CDR1 is SGDLS, CDR2 YYNGEE. Between the trimmed V and J ends, which lost 3 bases and 4 bases, there was a span of 10 bases.

A few counts support this clonotype. The chain has TRBV15 and TRBJ2-2, with D perhaps TRBD2 (6 bases). In germline, CDR1 is LNHNV, CDR2 YYDKDF (reference sequence). V lost 0 bases and J lost 6, with 17 bases in between. This CDR3 is 17 amino acids long. The CDR3 sequence is CATSREGLASGAGELFF. CDR3 nucleotide sequence: TGTGCCACCAGCAGAGAGGGACTCGCCTCGGGTGCCGGGGAGCTGTTTTTT.